A single sample is the source of the 17 T cell receptor beta chains below, sequenced in a study of blood T cell repertoires in COVID-19. TCRdb keeps only in-frame clones here, not all; method: immunoSEQ multiplex PCR. This table has 150,000 or so clones, 75% to 85% appearing once. Input material: peripheral blood. The receptor source for this set is a woman of 80 years or more with active or convalescent COVID-19.

The rearrangement links TRBV3-1 (or the pseudogene TRBV3-2) to TRBJ2-1; TRBD2 is a possible D gene (6 bases). This CDR3 has 16 residues. V lost 3 bases, J lost 5 bases, and 17 bases lay in between. Germline CDR1 reads LGHDT; CDR2 reads YNNKEL (reference sequence). The CDR3, as DNA: TGTGCCAGCAGCCAGCCCCGTGGAGGGATTGACAATGAGCAGTTCTTC. Protein: CASSQPRGGIDNEQFF.

This clone was recorded a few times. The genes are TRBV6-5 and TRBJ2-1; D possibly corresponds to TRBD2 (5 bases). Germline CDR1 is MNHEY and CDR2 is SVGAGI. Trimming left V 2 bases short and J 1 base short, with 9 bases between. This CDR3 comprises 15 residues. The CDR3 DNA sequence: TGTGCCAGCAGTTACAGCACTAGTTCCTACAATGAGCAGTTCTTC. Translating it yields CASSYSTSSYNEQFF.

This rearrangement joins TRBV6-6 to TRBJ1-5; weak D call: TRBD1 (5 bases). V dropped 11 bases and J dropped 2 bases, with 19 bases sitting between them. Germline V CDR1 and CDR2: MNHNY, SVGAGI (reference sequence). This CDR3 has 15 residues. The CDR3 sequence is CAAALGSGRNQPQHF. The CDR3 DNA sequence: TGTGCCGCAGCTTTGGGGTCAGGGCGCAATCAGCCCCAGCATTTT.

The V gene is TRBV30, the J gene TRBJ2-1; 8 bases align to TRBD1. The CDR3 extends over 12 amino acids. The V gene end was trimmed by 8 bases and the J gene end by 4 bases; junction bases not matched to a gene: 4. CDR1 and CDR2 from the germline V gene are GTSNPN and SVGIG (reference sequence). CDR3 sequence reads: CALDRAYNEQFF. The CDR3 bases are TGTGCCCTGGACAGGGCGTACAATGAGCAGTTCTTC.

The chain links TRBV6-5 to TRBJ1-3, with D tentatively TRBD1 (5 bases). V lost 6 bases and J lost 5, with 17 bases in between. The CDR3 length is 15 residues. Germline V lookup: CDR1 MNHEY, CDR2 SVGAGI. CDR3 sequence (DNA): TGTGCCAGCAGACCCGGACACACCGGAAGAAACACCATATATTTT. The encoded protein is CASRPGHTGRNTIYF.

This clone was detected once. This chain connects TRBV29-1 to TRBJ2-7; D not resolved. The V end lost 7 bases, the J end lost 3 bases, and 16 bases lay between the germline ends. Germline V CDR1 and CDR2: SQVTM, ANQGSEA. CDR3 length equals 13 residues. The CDR3 is CSAIRAASYEQYF. CDR3 sequence (DNA): TGCAGCGCCATACGAGCAGCGAGCTACGAGCAGTACTTC.

This chain uses TRBV3-1 (or the pseudogene TRBV3-2) with TRBJ2-7; TRBD1 agrees at 9 bases. The CDR3 is made up of 15 amino acids. Trimming cost V 2 bases and J 3 bases; bases outside gene matches: 5. The germline V gene has CDR1 LGHDT and CDR2 YNNKEL (reference sequence). The CDR3 coding sequence is TGTGCCAGCAGCCAAACTTGGGGACAGGGCTACGAGCAGTACTTC. It specifies CASSQTWGQGYEQYF.

J is TRBJ1-6 and V is TRBV5-6; 8 bases are a match to TRBD1. The CDR3 is made up of 14 amino acids. Per the germline V gene, CDR1 is SGHDT and CDR2 is YYEEEE. V lost 3 bases, J lost 10 bases, and 6 bases stayed unmatched. DNA of the CDR3: TGTGCCAGCAGCTGGTACAGGGGGAAATCACCCCTCCACTTT. Amino acid sequence: CASSWYRGKSPLHF.

The chain recombines TRBV5-1 with TRBJ2-1; 8 nucleotides align to TRBD2. V lost 2 bases to trimming and J lost 4 bases; unmatched junction nucleotides: 5. Germline CDR1 and CDR2: SGHRS and YFSETQ. This CDR3 contains 15 residues. The CDR3 sequence: CASSLAGDLYNEQFF. The CDR3 DNA is TGCGCCAGCAGCTTAGCGGGGGACCTATACAATGAGCAGTTCTTC.

This clone was detected once. The rearrangement links TRBV7-8 to TRBJ1-5; 8 positions agree with TRBD1. This CDR3 spans 15 amino acids. CDR1 and CDR2 from the germline V gene are SGHVS and FQNEAQ. V lost 5 bases, J lost 1 base, and 4 bases stayed unmatched. Here the CDR3 reads CASSRTGQSNQPQHF. CDR3 in DNA: TGTGCCAGCAGCCGGACAGGGCAGAGCAATCAGCCCCAGCATTTT.

V usage is TRBV30 and J usage is TRBJ1-1; the D gene is possibly TRBD1 (6 bases). The germline V gene has CDR1 GTSNPN and CDR2 SVGIG (reference sequence). CDR3 size: 12 residues. Trimming shortened V by 5 bases and J by 5 bases, and 12 bases separated the two germline ends. CDR3 amino acids: CAWAQGKTEAFF. The CDR3 coding sequence is TGTGCCTGGGCCCAGGGGAAAACTGAAGCTTTCTTT.

V is TRBV11-2 and J is TRBJ1-1; TRBD1 might be the D (6 bases). CDR1 and CDR2 (germline): SGHAT, FQNNGV. The V and J ends lost 4 bases and 2 bases respectively, with 11 bases between them. This CDR3 spans 14 amino acids. CDR3 protein: CASSWDNTNTEAFF. The DNA of the CDR3 is TGTGCCAGCAGCTGGGACAACACTAACACTGAAGCTTTCTTT.

The CDR3: CSVAKGTGLTEAFF. The CDR3 DNA is TGCAGCGTTGCCAAAGGGACAGGGCTGACTGAAGCTTTCTTT. The V call is TRBV29-1, the J call TRBJ1-1; 9 positions match TRBD1. J gave up 5 bases and V 4 bases, and 8 bases lay outside the gene matches. The CDR3 spans 14 residues. The germline CDR1 and CDR2 sequences are SQVTM and ANQGSEA.

This sequence joins TRBV5-1 and TRBJ2-1; possibly TRBD2 for D (7 bases). There are 14 residues in the CDR3. Germline CDR1 SGHRS, CDR2 YFSETQ. V gave up 4 bases and J gave up 9 bases, with 17 bases separating them. The chain's CDR3 is CASSLWGGHAEQFF. CDR3 DNA: TGCGCCAGCAGCCTATGGGGGGGCCATGCTGAGCAGTTCTTC. The variable domain in full, completed from reference TRBV5-1 and TRBJ2-1, reads KAGVTQTPRYLIKTRGQQVTLSCSPISGHRSVSWYQQTPGQGLQFLFEYFSETQRNKGNFPGRFSGRQFSNSRSEMNVSTLELGDSALYLCASSLWGGHAEQFFGPGTRLTVL.

The chain is built from TRBV29-1 and TRBJ1-1; D unclear. Trimming left V 4 bases short and J 1 base short, with 7 bases between. CDR3 length: 12 amino acids. Germline CDR1 SQVTM, CDR2 ANQGSEA. The CDR3 loop is CSVGGRNTEAFF. The CDR3 nucleotides are TGCAGCGTTGGAGGGCGGAACACTGAAGCTTTCTTT.

The rearrangement links TRBV7-2 to TRBJ2-1; D not certain. V was clipped by 5 bases and J by 4 bases, with 12 bases between them. CDR1 is SGHTA, CDR2 FQGNSA, per germline. CDR3 length: 14 residues. CDR3 region: CASSPTALYNEQFF. The CDR3 DNA reads as TGTGCCAGCAGCCCGACTGCATTATACAATGAGCAGTTCTTC.

The chain couples TRBV19 to TRBJ1-2; weak D call: TRBD1 (6 bases). Trimming left V 4 bases short and J 8 bases short, with 14 bases between. Germline V gene lookup returns CDR1 LNHDA and CDR2 SQIVND (reference sequence). This CDR3 contains 13 residues. The CDR3 DNA is TGTGCCAGTAGTACAAACAAGGACAGCGGCTACACCTTC. Translation: CASSTNKDSGYTF.